Included here is one T cell receptor (beta chain) sequence, with context. The data derive from a study of shared clonotypes between healthy human individuals. Trimming cost V 4 bases and J 0 bases; bases outside gene matches: 13. The germline V gene has CDR1 SGHRS and CDR2 YFSETQ. The CDR3 length is 18 residues. Genomic DNA from each subset was divided evenly over several immunoSEQ plates. The repertoire was sequenced with immunoSEQ multiplex PCR; TCRdb's copy has only in-frame clones and lacks some. The sample shows about 1.1 million clones, 75% to 80% of them seen only once. The receptor was derived from a man in his late teens or twenties in good health. Some clones in this sample may be carry-over from other donors' samples. Sequencing was performed on memory CD4+ T cells from PBMCs. Noted subset: CD45RA-negative fraction. The chain recombines TRBV5-1 with TRBJ1-3; TRBD1 aligns across 7 bases. DNA for the CDR3: TGCGCCAGCAGCCATGGTCGCCGGGACAGTAGCTCTGGAAACACCATATATTTT. Protein sequence: CASSHGRRDSSSGNTIYF.